The 32 T cell receptor beta chains below were found in one sample sequenced in a study of T-cell reconstitution after alpha-beta-depleted transplantation in children. A library of TCRbeta sequences, prepared with unique molecular identifiers, was generated. MiXCR, run by TCRdb on the PCR reads, gives a single entry per CDR3 protein. The sample includes 80,000 or so distinct CDR3 sequences, 14% of them seen just once. The specimen comprised PBMCs, mostly from graft donor cells, sampled 180 days after TCRalphabeta/CD19-depleted stem cell transplant. Receptor source: a male patient aged 2-9 years who had a stem cell transplant for acute lymphoblastic leukemia, so the T cells may come from the graft donor.

The CDR3 protein is CSASRREDTQYF. CDR3 nucleotides: TGCAGTGCTAGCCGCAGGGAGGATACGCAGTATTTT. V usage is TRBV20-1 and J usage is TRBJ2-3, with D possibly being TRBD1 or TRBD2 (5 bases each). Trimming left V 3 bases short and J 6 bases short, with 10 bases between. Germline CDR1 DFQATT, CDR2 SNEGSKA (reference sequence). This CDR3 contains 12 residues.

This clonotype was seen only a few times. The J gene is TRBJ2-6, the V gene TRBV9, with 8 bases lining up with TRBD2. CDR1 and CDR2 (germline): SGDLS, YYNGEE. The V gene end was trimmed by 2 bases and the J gene end by 4 bases; junction bases not matched to a gene: 2. The CDR3 contains 15 residues. The CDR3 nucleotides are TGTGCCAGCAGCGTCGGGGGGGCCGGGGCCAACGTCCTGACTTTC. The encoded protein is CASSVGGAGANVLTF.

This clonotype was detected only a few times. The chain uses TRBV4-2 and TRBJ2-1; D perhaps matches TRBD1 (6 bases). CDR1 is LGHNA and CDR2 is YNFKEQ in the germline V gene. Trimming took 4 bases from V and 7 from J, leaving 8 bases between them. The CDR3 runs 12 residues. The CDR3 region has the DNA TGTGCCAGCAGCCCACAGGGAAATGAGCAGTTCTTC. It translates to CASSPQGNEQFF.

The chain is built from TRBV5-1 and TRBJ1-2; 11 bases fit TRBD1. Germline V gives CDR1 SGHRS, CDR2 YFSETQ. Trimming removed 4 bases from V and 4 bases from J; junction bases left unmatched: 6. The CDR3 is made up of 15 amino acids. The CDR3 region is CASSTGQGVIYGYTF. The DNA for the CDR3 is TGCGCCAGCAGCACGGGACAGGGGGTGATCTATGGCTACACCTTC.

V gene TRBV5-1 combines with J gene TRBJ1-2; maybe TRBD1 (6 bases). This CDR3 is 14 amino acids long. Germline V gene lookup returns CDR1 SGHRS and CDR2 YFSETQ. Trimming left V 1 base short and J 6 bases short, with 13 bases between. CDR3 nucleotide sequence: TGCGCCAGCAGCTTGTTTGGGACACCGGATGGCTACACCTTC. Encoded protein: CASSLFGTPDGYTF.

A few counts support this clonotype. J is TRBJ2-7 and V is TRBV12-3 or TRBV12-4; tentatively, D is TRBD1 (5 bases). The length of the CDR3 is 14 residues. The V gene lost 4 bases and the J gene lost 0 bases, with 10 bases spanning the gap. CDR3 amino acids: CASSSGWGSYEQYF. In nucleotides, the CDR3 is TGTGCCAGCAGTTCAGGGTGGGGCTCCTACGAGCAGTACTTC.

This clonotype was recorded a few times. The gene calls are TRBV20-1 and TRBJ2-7, with unresolved D. Germline V lookup: CDR1 DFQATT, CDR2 SNEGSKA (reference sequence). V was trimmed by 6 bases and J by 1 base, leaving 10 bases between them. The CDR3 runs 12 residues. For the CDR3, the DNA is TGCAGTGCCGAAACCAGATCCTACGAGCAGTACTTC. It yields the protein CSAETRSYEQYF.

This clonotype was observed a few times. The chain is built from TRBV20-1 and TRBJ1-5; D might be TRBD1 (5 bases). The V and J ends lost 2 bases and 9 bases respectively, with 17 bases between them. Germline V gene data show CDR1 as DFQATT and CDR2 as SNEGSKA (reference sequence). This CDR3 is built from 14 residues. The CDR3 DNA sequence: TGCAGTGCTAGATACAGAGGGACCGGCTGGCCCCAGCATTTT. Protein: CSARYRGTGWPQHF.

The V call is TRBV4-2, the J call TRBJ2-1; D may match TRBD1 or TRBD2 (6 bases each). V lost 4 bases and J 0 bases, leaving 10 bases between the germline ends. The CDR3 spans 15 residues. Per germline, CDR1 LGHNA and CDR2 YNFKEQ. The DNA of the CDR3 is TGTGCCAGCAGCCTCGGAGGGGGCTCCTACAATGAGCAGTTCTTC. It specifies CASSLGGGSYNEQFF.

This clonotype was found a few times. One end of the junction is discordant with germline, which a read error may explain. The chain combines TRBV5-1 with TRBJ2-7; D possibly corresponds to TRBD1 (6 bases). Germline lookup yields CDR1 SGHRS and CDR2 YFSETQ. The CDR3 is 14 amino acids. Here the CDR3 DNA reads TGCGCCAGCAGCCTTACCAGGGGCTCCCACGAGCAGTACTTC. It encodes CASSLTRGSHEQYF.

This clonotype was counted between two and nine times. The rearrangement joins TRBV3-1 to TRBJ1-6, with unresolved D. CDR3 size: 15 residues. The germline gives CDR1 LGHDT, CDR2 YNNKEL (reference sequence). The ends were cut back, 4 bases at V and 10 bases at J, with 17 bases in the middle. CDR3 loop: CASSLKHGVNSPLHF. The CDR3 nucleotides are TGTGCCAGCAGCCTAAAACATGGGGTAAACTCACCCCTCCACTTT.

CDR3 DNA sequence: TGTGCCAGCAGTGAAGATACGCAGTATTTT. This translates into CASSEDTQYF. The V gene is TRBV25-1, the J gene TRBJ2-3; D uncertain. The CDR3 spans 10 residues. The germline V gene has CDR1 MGHDK and CDR2 SYGVNS. The V end was cut by 2 bases, the J end by 6 bases, with 0 bases between.

This clonotype was observed at least ten times. The chain uses TRBV4-3 and TRBJ1-1, with 9 bases matching TRBD1. Germline V gene data show CDR1 as LGHNA and CDR2 as YSLEER. There are 14 residues in the CDR3. After removal of 6 bases from V and 3 bases from J, the junction contained 5 bases not matched to a gene. Written as DNA, the CDR3 is TGCGCCAGCAGGTGGGGACAGGGAGACACTGAAGCTTTCTTT. It translates to CASRWGQGDTEAFF.

This rearrangement joins TRBV5-8 to TRBJ1-1, with D tentatively TRBD1 (6 bases). This CDR3 is 14 amino acids long. V was clipped by 1 base and J by 10 bases, with 17 bases between them. Germline V CDR1 and CDR2: SGHTS, YDEGEE. The CDR3 coding sequence is TGTGCCAGCAGCTTGCAGGGGACGGGGTGGTTAGCTTTCTTT. This translates into CASSLQGTGWLAFF. Full variable domain (outside the CDR3, taken from reference TRBV5-8 and TRBJ1-1): EAGVTQSPTHLIKTRGQQATLRCSPISGHTSVYWYQQALGLGLQFLLWYDEGEERNRGNFPPRFSGRQFPNYSSELNVNALELEDSALYLCASSLQGTGWLAFFGQGTRLTVV.

The rearrangement joins TRBV12-3 or TRBV12-4 to TRBJ2-5; possible D gene TRBD2, 5 bases. The CDR3 runs 13 residues. V lost 9 bases, J lost 1 base, and 12 bases lay in between. Here the CDR3 DNA reads TGTGCCAGTGCGGGCCAAATCCAAGAGACCCAGTACTTC. Residues: CASAGQIQETQYF.

This chain joins TRBV27 and TRBJ2-4; D ambiguous. V lost 0 bases and J lost 0, with 15 bases in between. The germline V gene encodes CDR1 MNHEY and CDR2 SMNVEV (reference sequence). The CDR3 length is 18 residues. The DNA for the CDR3 is TGTGCCAGCAGTTTATCTCTAGACGACGCGGAAGCCAAAAACATTCAGTACTTC. Its translation: CASSLSLDDAEAKNIQYF.

This clonotype has only a few counts. The chain links TRBV20-1 to TRBJ2-4; D gene ambiguous. The V and J ends lost 0 bases and 0 bases respectively, with 12 bases between them. Germline values: CDR1 DFQATT, CDR2 SNEGSKA (reference sequence). The CDR3 runs 16 residues. In DNA, the CDR3 is TGCAGTGCTAGAGATCGACTCCTTCTAGCCAAAAACATTCAGTACTTC. It codes for CSARDRLLLAKNIQYF.

This clonotype was seen a handful of times. V usage is TRBV20-1 and J usage is TRBJ2-5; 7 bases fit TRBD1. The CDR3 sequence is 14 residues long. V shed 0 bases and J 7 bases; nucleotides not matched to a gene: 8. The germline CDR1 and CDR2 sequences are DFQATT and SNEGSKA (reference sequence). CDR3 coding DNA: TGCAGTGCTAGAGATCCGACAGGGAGAAGGACCCAGTACTTC. This codes for CSARDPTGRRTQYF.

This clonotype was recorded once. A much bigger clone sits one base away, suggesting this may be a read error. The V and J genes are TRBV5-5 and TRBJ2-2; tentative D call: TRBD2 (5 bases). The CDR3 is 14 amino acids. Germline values: CDR1 SGHKS, CDR2 YYEKEE (reference sequence). The chain's CDR3 is CASSLRPATGELLF. The CDR3 DNA follows: TGTGCCAGCAGCTTAAGACCGGCCACCGGGGAGCTGTTGTTT.

This clonotype appeared a few times. The chain combines TRBV5-1 with TRBJ2-5, with 8 bases matching TRBD2. The CDR3 spans 15 residues. V gave up 4 bases and J gave up 1 base; unmatched junction bases: 6. Germline V gene sequence: CDR1 SGHRS, CDR2 YFSETQ. The CDR3 reads CASSPRGGRQETQYF. The CDR3 nucleotides read TGCGCCAGCAGCCCCCGGGGGGGCCGCCAAGAGACCCAGTACTTC.

Notes on this clonotype: This may be a read error: a much more frequent sequence differs by one nucleotide. The V call is TRBV7-2, the J call TRBJ2-1, with D maybe TRBD2 (5 bases). The V and J ends lost 6 bases and 8 bases respectively, with 17 bases between them. The CDR3 runs to 14 residues. CDR1 is SGHTA and CDR2 is FQGNSA in the germline V gene. The CDR3 DNA is TGTGCCAGCAGTTCCGTCACGGGGTGTGATGAGCAGTTCTTC. It codes for CASSSVTGCDEQFF.

This clonotype was counted a few times. The V gene is TRBV6-5, the J gene TRBJ2-4; no definite D call. The CDR3 extends over 15 amino acids. Germline assignment: CDR1 MNHEY and CDR2 SVGAGI. Trimming pared 0 bases from V and 0 bases from J, leaving 6 bases between. The CDR3, as DNA: TGTGCCAGCAGTTACTCGGGCCGAGCCAAAAACATTCAGTACTTC. Translating it yields CASSYSGRAKNIQYF.

The sample holds many counts of this clonotype. This rearrangement joins TRBV10-3 to TRBJ2-7, with D unclear. Trimming cost V 5 bases and J 5 bases, with 10 bases left between them. The CDR3 contains 12 residues. Germline-derived CDR1 and CDR2 are ENHRY and SYGVKD. The CDR3 DNA reads TGTGCCATCAGTTACCTGGCCCACGAGCAGTACTTC. It yields the protein CAISYLAHEQYF.

This clonotype turned up a few times. This chain links TRBV9 with TRBJ1-5; TRBD1 matches 7 bases. The V gene end was trimmed by 2 bases and the J gene end by 4 bases; junction bases not matched to a gene: 6. CDR1 SGDLS and CDR2 YYNGEE come from the germline V gene. The CDR3 runs 15 residues. CDR3 DNA: TGTGCCAGCAGCGTTCAGGGGGGGCCTAATCAGCCCCAGCATTTT. It encodes CASSVQGGPNQPQHF. The full variable domain, completed using reference TRBV9 and TRBJ1-5, is DSGVTQTPKHLITATGQRVTLRCSPRSGDLSVYWYQQSLDQGLQFLIQYYNGEERAKGNILERFSAQQFPDLHSELNLSSLELGDSALYFCASSVQGGPNQPQHFGDGTRLSIL.

The table lists this clonotype with many counts. J is TRBJ2-7 and V is TRBV12-3 or TRBV12-4, with no clear D. The CDR3 length is 13 residues. Trimming cost V 6 bases and J 3 bases, with 12 bases left between them. For the CDR3, the DNA is TGTGCCAGCAGCCTTTCTCAGAGCTACGAGCAGTACTTC. This codes for CASSLSQSYEQYF.

The chain uses TRBV19 and TRBJ2-2; D remains ambiguous. This CDR3 spans 16 amino acids. V was shortened by 1 base and J by 0 bases, with 9 bases between the two germline ends. Germline CDR1 is LNHDA and CDR2 is SQIVND (reference sequence). CDR3 region: CASSIVGISNTGELFF. The CDR3 region has the DNA TGTGCCAGTAGTATAGTAGGTATCTCGAACACCGGGGAGCTGTTTTTT.

This clonotype was found a few times. The rearrangement joins TRBV3-1 to TRBJ1-2; D perhaps matches TRBD1 (6 bases). The CDR3 has 13 amino acids. In germline, CDR1 is LGHDT, CDR2 YNNKEL (reference sequence). V shed 5 bases and J shed 6 bases, with 13 bases lying between them. This CDR3 is CASSLNQGNGYTF. The CDR3 DNA follows: TGTGCCAGCAGCTTAAATCAGGGGAATGGCTACACCTTC.

This clonotype appeared a few times. The chain joins TRBV20-1 to TRBJ2-3; D perhaps matches TRBD2 (6 bases). The CDR3 sequence is 12 residues long. Germline CDR1 is DFQATT and CDR2 is SNEGSKA (reference sequence). Trimming removed 3 bases from V and 9 bases from J, with 13 bases in between. The CDR3 loop reads CSARGQGGTQYF. The CDR3 DNA is TGCAGTGCTAGGGGCCAGGGAGGCACGCAGTATTTT.

This clonotype was recorded many times. The V call is TRBV7-2, the J call TRBJ2-1; D tentatively reads TRBD1 or TRBD2 (6 bases each). The length of the CDR3 is 13 residues. Trimming took off 1 base at V and 8 bases at J, with 9 bases between the two ends. Germline CDR1 reads SGHTA; CDR2 reads FQGNSA. The CDR3 loop reads CASSLDREDEQFF. Written as DNA, the CDR3 is TGTGCCAGCAGCTTAGACAGGGAGGATGAGCAGTTCTTC.

The genes are TRBV27 and TRBJ2-7, with 8 bases identical to TRBD2. Germline V CDR1 and CDR2: MNHEY, SMNVEV (reference sequence). The ends lost 6 bases at V and 3 bases at J; junction bases unmatched: 4. CDR3 length: 13 residues. The CDR3 sequence is CASSTSGNYEQYF. The CDR3 DNA sequence: TGTGCCAGCAGCACTAGCGGAAACTACGAGCAGTACTTC.

This clonotype was counted at least ten times. The rearrangement links TRBV5-1 to TRBJ1-5; TRBD1 is a possible D gene (5 bases). From germline, CDR1 is SGHRS and CDR2 YFSETQ. The CDR3 loop spans 15 amino acids. Trimming shortened V by 2 bases and J by 0 bases, and 9 bases separated the two germline ends. CDR3 DNA sequence: TGCGCCAGCAGCTTCTGGGGGGATAGCAATCAGCCCCAGCATTTT. Translating gives CASSFWGDSNQPQHF.

V and J are TRBV6-1 and TRBJ2-7; D unclear. Germline-derived CDR1 and CDR2 are MNHNS and SASEGT. V was clipped by 5 bases and J by 4 bases, with 9 bases between them. This CDR3 comprises 12 residues. CDR3 residues: CASSPGIYEQYF. Here the CDR3 DNA reads TGTGCCAGCAGTCCTGGGATTTACGAGCAGTACTTC.